Shown below are 26 T cell receptor beta chains from a single sample sequenced in a study of blood T cell repertoires in COVID-19. Generated by immunoSEQ multiplex PCR, the TCRdb table keeps only in-frame clones and is missing some. This table has over 150,000 clones, approximately 85% appearing once. The specimen was peripheral blood. Receptors were obtained from a man older than 75 with COVID-19, enrolled during active disease.

The rearrangement links TRBV28 to TRBJ2-6; tentative D call: TRBD2 (6 bases). The CDR3 is 16 amino acids. V was pared by 1 base and J by 4 bases, with 11 bases between. CDR1 MDHEN and CDR2 SYDVKM come from the germline V gene. The CDR3 protein is CASSLYGGSGANVLTF. In DNA form, the CDR3 reads TGTGCCAGCAGTTTATACGGGGGTTCAGGGGCCAACGTCCTGACTTTC.

The chain links TRBV5-1 to TRBJ1-2; 7 bases are shared with TRBD1. Germline loops: CDR1 SGHRS, CDR2 YFSETQ. The CDR3 has 16 residues. J lost 6 bases, V lost 2 bases, and 13 bases had no gene match. As DNA, the CDR3 is TGCGCCAGCAGCTTAATCAGGGGGAGCGTTGAGGATGGCTACACCTTC. Translation gives CASSLIRGSVEDGYTF.

The chain uses TRBV3-1 (or the pseudogene TRBV3-2) and TRBJ1-6, with D perhaps matching TRBD1 (6 bases). The CDR3 covers 15 residues. Trimming shortened V by 0 bases and J by 7 bases, and 10 bases separated the two germline ends. CDR1 and CDR2 (germline): LGHDT, YNNKEL (reference sequence). CDR3 DNA: TGTGCCAGCAGCCAAGATTTCGGACAGAATTCACCCCTCCACTTT. It codes for CASSQDFGQNSPLHF.

This sequence joins TRBV2 and TRBJ2-1, with 9 bases aligning to TRBD1. The CDR3 sequence is 15 residues long. The ends lost 7 bases at V and 3 bases at J; junction bases unmatched: 7. Germline V gene sequence: CDR1 SNHLY, CDR2 FYNNEI. The CDR3 protein is CASTRQGGGYNEQFF. In DNA, the CDR3 is TGTGCCAGCACTAGACAGGGGGGAGGCTACAATGAGCAGTTCTTC.

V gene TRBV6-2 or TRBV6-3 combines with J gene TRBJ1-2; no clear D. This CDR3 region has 13 residues. Germline V gene lookup returns CDR1 MNHEY and CDR2 SVGEGT. V lost 5 bases and J 2 bases, leaving 9 bases between the germline ends. This chain's CDR3 is CASSRSANYGYTF. In nucleotides, the CDR3 is TGTGCCAGCAGTCGGTCAGCGAACTATGGCTACACCTTC.

The genes are TRBV4-2 and TRBJ1-4; unclear D gene. From germline, CDR1 is LGHNA and CDR2 YNFKEQ. This CDR3 contains 14 residues. V was cut by 4 bases and J by 8 bases, with 14 bases left in between. Here the CDR3 DNA reads TGTGCCAGCAGCCGCCGCGGCTCGGTCGAAAAACTGTTTTTT. Amino acids: CASSRRGSVEKLFF.

This rearrangement joins TRBV19 to TRBJ1-1; D unclear. This CDR3 spans 13 amino acids. Germline assignment: CDR1 LNHDA and CDR2 SQIVND (reference sequence). V gave up 9 bases and J gave up 1 base, with 12 bases separating them. The DNA for the CDR3 is TGTGCCAGCACTACTCAACCGAACACTGAAGCTTTCTTT. Translated, it gives CASTTQPNTEAFF.

This chain connects TRBV15 to TRBJ2-2; the match to TRBD1 covers 8 bases. The CDR3 is 18 residues long. Germline V gives CDR1 LNHNV, CDR2 YYDKDF (reference sequence). V shed 5 bases, J shed 0 bases, and the junction held 11 bases outside the gene matches. CDR3: CATSGFRTGKTNTGELFF. The CDR3, as DNA: TGTGCCACCAGCGGTTTCAGGACAGGGAAGACGAACACCGGGGAGCTGTTTTTT.

The genes are TRBV4-2 and TRBJ2-3; 14 bases are a match to TRBD2. Germline CDR1 reads LGHNA; CDR2 reads YNFKEQ. This CDR3 is built from 19 residues. V shed 4 bases and J 3 bases; nucleotides not matched to a gene: 12. Written as DNA, the CDR3 is TGTGCCAGCAGCCTAGGACTAGCGGGGGGCCCCTACTCGACAGATACGCAGTATTTT. This translates into CASSLGLAGGPYSTDTQYF.

The chain carries TRBV7-2 and TRBJ1-1, with D maybe TRBD1 (5 bases). CDR1 SGHTA and CDR2 FQGNSA come from the germline V gene. The CDR3 extends over 12 amino acids. Trimming shortened V by 1 base and J by 8 bases, and 8 bases separated the two germline ends. Here the CDR3 DNA reads TGTGCCAGCAGCTTAGACAGGCGGGAAGCTTTCTTT. This translates into CASSLDRREAFF.

This chain connects TRBV2 to TRBJ2-2, with a weak D call TRBD1 (6 bases). CDR3 length equals 16 residues. The V gene's germline CDR1 is SNHLY and CDR2 FYNNEI. Trimming pared 2 bases from V and 1 base from J, leaving 11 bases between. The CDR3 loop reads CASSERGTLNTGELFF. CDR3 in DNA: TGTGCCAGCAGTGAAAGGGGGACACTGAACACCGGGGAGCTGTTTTTT.

This clone was picked up a small number of times. The chain combines TRBV7-8 with TRBJ1-6; no clear D. The CDR3 contains 14 residues. In germline, CDR1 is SGHVS, CDR2 FQNEAQ. Trimming removed 4 bases at V and 6 bases at J, with 10 bases between. The CDR3 nucleotides are TGTGCCAGCAGCTCCGGACTGGGTAATTCACCCCTCCACTTT. It encodes CASSSGLGNSPLHF.

Only one count was recorded for this clone. The J gene is TRBJ1-2, the V gene TRBV12-5; TRBD1 aligns across 7 bases. Trimming removed 1 base from V and 0 bases from J; junction bases left unmatched: 23. CDR3 length: 22 residues. Germline V gives CDR1 LGHNT, CDR2 FRNRAP. CDR3 in amino acids: CASGLALVFNLGDRVANYGYTF. The CDR3 DNA follows: TGTGCTAGTGGTTTGGCCCTAGTTTTCAACCTAGGTGACAGGGTAGCTAACTATGGCTACACCTTC.

The chain combines TRBV6-6 with TRBJ1-2, with TRBD1 matching 7 bases. Trimming removed 4 bases from V and 0 bases from J; junction bases left unmatched: 2. CDR1 MNHNY and CDR2 SVGAGI come from the germline V gene (reference sequence). There are 14 residues in the CDR3. CDR3 sequence: CASSLQGSNYGYTF. As DNA, the CDR3 is TGTGCCAGCAGTTTACAGGGGTCTAACTATGGCTACACCTTC.

The CDR3 protein is CASASPGQDPYEQYF. The CDR3 bases are TGTGCCAGCGCAAGTCCGGGACAGGATCCCTACGAGCAGTACTTC. The chain carries TRBV6-5 and TRBJ2-7; 8 nucleotides match TRBD1. The junction had 11 bases not matched to a gene; V was cut back by 8 bases and J by 2 bases. CDR3 length equals 15 residues. Germline V gene lookup returns CDR1 MNHEY and CDR2 SVGAGI.

The J gene is TRBJ2-5, the V gene TRBV19; 7 bases align to TRBD1. The length of the CDR3 is 13 residues. Germline lookup yields CDR1 LNHDA and CDR2 SQIVND (reference sequence). V gave up 4 bases and J gave up 5 bases; unmatched junction bases: 4. The CDR3 spells CASSTRDSETQYF. The CDR3 DNA is TGTGCCAGTAGTACCCGGGACAGTGAGACCCAGTACTTC.

V and J are TRBV4-2 and TRBJ1-1, with D unresolved. V was cut by 3 bases and J by 1 base, with 9 bases left in between. This CDR3 spans 14 amino acids. In germline, CDR1 is LGHNA, CDR2 YNFKEQ. CDR3 in amino acids: CASSQSVTNTEAFF. Here the CDR3 DNA reads TGTGCCAGCAGCCAGTCGGTCACGAACACTGAAGCTTTCTTT.

This clone was counted once. The chain recombines TRBV2 with TRBJ2-7; TRBD1 agrees at 12 bases. The length of the CDR3 is 15 residues. Germline CDR1 is SNHLY and CDR2 is FYNNEI. Trimming at V came to 4 bases and at J to 4 bases, leaving 5 bases not matched to a gene. CDR3 amino acids: CASSGGTGGVYEQYF. The CDR3 nucleotides read TGTGCCAGCAGTGGGGGGACAGGGGGCGTTTACGAGCAGTACTTC.

This chain connects TRBV5-1 to TRBJ1-4; 7 bases map to TRBD1. This CDR3 comprises 14 residues. With 4 bases clipped from V and 4 bases from J, the junction kept 4 bases outside the gene matches. CDR1 SGHRS and CDR2 YFSETQ come from the germline V gene. CDR3 in amino acids: CASSPGTVNEKLFF. CDR3 coding DNA: TGCGCCAGCAGCCCCGGGACAGTTAATGAAAAACTGTTTTTT.

The V call is TRBV7-3, the J call TRBJ2-1; 14 bases fit TRBD2. This CDR3 has 15 amino acids. CDR1 is SGHTA and CDR2 is FQGTGA in the germline V gene. Losses at the gene ends were 5 bases for V and 7 bases for J; bases not matched to a gene: 4. This chain's CDR3 is CASSRGTSGGNEQFF. In DNA, the CDR3 is TGTGCCAGCAGCCGCGGGACTAGCGGGGGTAATGAGCAGTTCTTC.

The V call is TRBV5-4, the J call TRBJ1-5; D gene unclear. The germline V gene encodes CDR1 SGHNT and CDR2 YYREEE (reference sequence). The CDR3 has 14 amino acids. Deletions cut 5 bases from V and 4 bases from J, with 13 bases between. The CDR3 here is CASSFAGSNQPQHF. CDR3 bases: TGTGCCAGCAGTTTTGCCGGGTCAAATCAGCCCCAGCATTTT.

This clone has only a few counts. The V gene is TRBV7-7, the J gene TRBJ2-5, with D possibly being TRBD1 (5 bases). V lost 1 base to trimming and J lost 6 bases, with 9 bases between them. Germline V CDR1 and CDR2: SSHAT, FNYEAQ (reference sequence). The CDR3 has 13 amino acids. The CDR3 is CASSLGQGKTQYF. The CDR3 bases are TGTGCCAGCAGCTTAGGGCAGGGAAAGACCCAGTACTTC.

The V gene is TRBV5-1, the J gene TRBJ1-3; TRBD1 is a possible D gene (6 bases). The germline CDR1 and CDR2 sequences are SGHRS and YFSETQ. This CDR3 region has 14 residues. Between the trimmed V and J ends, which lost 3 bases and 1 base, there was a span of 8 bases. CDR3 nucleotides: TGCGCCAGCAGCTCACAGGGATCTGGAAACACCATATATTTT. This gives the protein CASSSQGSGNTIYF.

This clone came up once. The genes are TRBV5-1 and TRBJ2-3; 14 positions agree with TRBD2. From germline, CDR1 is SGHRS and CDR2 YFSETQ. CDR3 length equals 17 residues. V lost 4 bases to trimming and J lost 0 bases; unmatched junction nucleotides: 4. CDR3 sequence: CASSVGTSGGSTDTQYF. The CDR3 DNA reads TGCGCCAGCAGCGTTGGGACTAGCGGGGGTAGCACAGATACGCAGTATTTT. The whole variable domain, filled in from reference TRBV5-1 and TRBJ2-3, reads KAGVTQTPRYLIKTRGQQVTLSCSPISGHRSVSWYQQTPGQGLQFLFEYFSETQRNKGNFPGRFSGRQFSNSRSEMNVSTLELGDSALYLCASSVGTSGGSTDTQYFGPGTRLTVL.

This chain links TRBV7-3 with TRBJ1-6, with 11 bases that match TRBD1. CDR3 length equals 13 residues. Germline loops: CDR1 SGHTA, CDR2 FQGTGA. V lost 8 bases and J lost 6; bases outside the gene matches: 0. CDR3 bases: TGTGCCAGCGGACAGGGGGCTAATTCACCCCTCCACTTT. Translated: CASGQGANSPLHF.

This chain connects TRBV5-1 to TRBJ1-1; D might be TRBD1 (6 bases). Germline lookup yields CDR1 SGHRS and CDR2 YFSETQ. Trimming left V 0 bases short and J 1 base short, with 13 bases between. The CDR3 contains 16 residues. The CDR3 sequence: CASSLGFFRGNTEAFF. Here the CDR3 DNA reads TGCGCCAGCAGCTTGGGGTTTTTCAGGGGGAACACTGAAGCTTTCTTT.